These 7 T cell receptor beta chains originate from one sample sequenced in a study of CD8 T cell repertoires and HIV-1 epitope variants. Repertoires were generated with immunoSEQ multiplex PCR, while TCRdb's copy carries only in-frame clones and drops some. The sample has 3,500 to 5,500 clones; around 70% are singletons. These receptors' antigens are unknown. The source material was cultured CD8+ T cells derived from PBMCs. The receptors come from a male donor with HIV.

The chain joins TRBV28 to TRBJ2-2; 10 bases line up with TRBD2. J lost 5 bases, V lost 6 bases, and 9 bases had no gene match. CDR1 and CDR2 from the germline V gene are MDHEN and SYDVKM. This CDR3 spans 16 amino acids. Here the CDR3 reads CASSPLAGAGTGELFF. The CDR3 DNA is TGTGCCAGCAGCCCGCTAGCGGGGGCGGGGACCGGGGAGCTGTTTTTT.

The chain has TRBV7-9 and TRBJ2-7; maybe TRBD2 (5 bases). The germline V gene encodes CDR1 SEHNR and CDR2 FQNEAQ (reference sequence). The V gene lost 3 bases and the J gene lost 3 bases, with 12 bases spanning the gap. CDR3 length equals 14 residues. CDR3 region: CASSFEGVYYEQYF. In DNA form, the CDR3 reads TGTGCCAGCAGCTTCGAGGGAGTTTACTACGAGCAGTACTTC.

This rearrangement joins TRBV11-2 to TRBJ2-3; no clear D. Per the germline V gene, CDR1 is SGHAT and CDR2 is FQNNGV. The V gene lost 4 bases and the J gene lost 2 bases, with 1 base spanning the gap. CDR3 length: 11 residues. The CDR3 region is CASSYTDTQYF. CDR3 nucleotide sequence: TGTGCCAGCAGCTACACAGATACGCAGTATTTT.

The rearrangement uses TRBV18 and TRBJ2-7; 8 bases line up with TRBD1. The CDR3 covers 16 residues. Looked up from germline, CDR1 is KGHSH and CDR2 is LQKENI. V was clipped by 1 base and J by 7 bases; unmatched bases: 12. The CDR3 loop reads CASSPRSGTGSGEQYF. CDR3 nucleotide sequence: TGTGCCAGCTCACCACGCTCCGGGACAGGTTCGGGTGAGCAGTACTTC.

The rearrangement uses TRBV28 and TRBJ2-5; either TRBD1 or TRBD2 may fit D (5 bases each). Trimming left V 6 bases short and J 5 bases short, with 13 bases between. Germline values: CDR1 MDHEN, CDR2 SYDVKM. This CDR3 comprises 13 residues. The CDR3 bases are TGTGCCAGCAGCCCCCGGGGCGTGGAGACCCAGTACTTC. It yields the protein CASSPRGVETQYF.

J is TRBJ2-7 and V is TRBV4-3; D is perhaps TRBD1 (5 bases). V was pared by 0 bases and J by 4 bases, with 16 bases between. CDR3 size: 16 residues. Looked up from germline, CDR1 is LGHNA and CDR2 is YSLEER. The CDR3 DNA reads as TGCGCCAGCAGCCAAGAGGCGGACACGCTAATTTACGAGCAGTACTTC. Protein sequence: CASSQEADTLIYEQYF.

V is TRBV28 and J is TRBJ2-7; D is unclear. The germline V gene has CDR1 MDHEN and CDR2 SYDVKM. V gave up 8 bases and J gave up 3 bases, with 11 bases separating them. This CDR3 has 12 amino acids. CDR3 region: CASQNMGYEQYF. The CDR3 DNA sequence: TGTGCCAGCCAAAACATGGGCTACGAGCAGTACTTC.